One and the same sample provided the 12 T cell receptor beta chains below, sequenced in a study of early T cells in non-severe SARS-CoV-2 infection. TCRdb reprocessed the 5' RACE reads with MiXCR, giving one entry per CDR3 protein. The sample yields tens of thousands of distinct CDR3 sequences, just over 20% seen once. This specimen was whole blood, taken at baseline. These receptors originate from an adult who was a healthcare worker with PCR-confirmed SARS-CoV-2 infection or an uninfected control (not recorded which).

V usage is TRBV5-1 and J usage is TRBJ2-2, with 9 nucleotides matching TRBD1. The CDR3 length is 13 residues. Per germline, CDR1 SGHRS and CDR2 YFSETQ. V dropped 7 bases and J dropped 4; count of bases not matched to a gene: 2. The CDR3: CASGTGRTGELFF. The CDR3 DNA reads as TGCGCCAGCGGGACAGGGCGCACCGGGGAGCTGTTTTTT.

This chain connects TRBV10-3 to TRBJ2-1, with 12 nucleotides matching TRBD2. This CDR3 spans 13 amino acids. Germline V gene lookup returns CDR1 ENHRY and CDR2 SYGVKD. The V segment lost 11 bases and the J segment 6 bases; nucleotides outside the gene matches: 5. Here the CDR3 reads CAAWTSGVNEQFF. DNA of the CDR3: TGTGCCGCGTGGACTAGCGGGGTCAATGAGCAGTTCTTC.

V gene TRBV4-1 combines with J gene TRBJ2-1, with D unclear. V was pared by 0 bases and J by 8 bases, with 20 bases between. Germline-derived CDR1 and CDR2 are MGHRA and YSYEKL. The CDR3 contains 17 residues. DNA for the CDR3: TGCGCCAGCAGCCAAGAATCGAACAGTCGTCCGCTCCATGAGCAGTTCTTC. Its translation: CASSQESNSRPLHEQFF.

In this sample, this clonotype turned up a few times. CDR3 residues: CSARAGFNTGELFF. The CDR3 DNA sequence: TGCAGTGCTAGAGCTGGGTTCAACACCGGGGAGCTGTTTTTT. This chain connects TRBV20-1 to TRBJ2-2; D remains ambiguous. CDR3 size: 14 residues. Per the germline V gene, CDR1 is DFQATT and CDR2 is SNEGSKA (reference sequence). V was clipped by 1 base and J by 2 bases, with 8 bases between them.

This clonotype was counted at least ten times. CDR3 sequence: CASSLNDRGYTF. CDR3 DNA: TGTGCCAGCAGCCTGAATGACAGGGGCTACACCTTC. The chain joins TRBV7-9 to TRBJ1-2, with a possible D match to TRBD1 (6 bases). The CDR3 contains 12 residues. The germline CDR1 and CDR2 sequences are SEHNR and FQNEAQ (reference sequence). Deletions cut 5 bases from V and 8 bases from J, with 12 bases between.

Only a few counts were recorded for this clonotype. This sequence joins TRBV5-1 and TRBJ2-3, with 11 bases that match TRBD2. CDR1 and CDR2 from the germline V gene are SGHRS and YFSETQ. The CDR3 has 16 amino acids. V dropped 4 bases and J dropped 6; count of bases not matched to a gene: 10. The CDR3 reads CASSPKGSGGADTQYF. The CDR3 region has the DNA TGCGCCAGCAGCCCGAAAGGTAGCGGGGGGGCTGATACGCAGTATTTT. The full variable domain, with the rest looked up from reference TRBV5-1 and TRBJ2-3, is KAGVTQTPRYLIKTRGQQVTLSCSPISGHRSVSWYQQTPGQGLQFLFEYFSETQRNKGNFPGRFSGRQFSNSRSEMNVSTLELGDSALYLCASSPKGSGGADTQYFGPGTRLTVL.

The chain combines TRBV27 with TRBJ2-3; D not certain. The CDR3 runs to 13 residues. Germline V gene data show CDR1 as MNHEY and CDR2 as SMNVEV (reference sequence). The ends were cut back, 6 bases at V and 0 bases at J, with 7 bases in the middle. As DNA, the CDR3 is TGTGCCAGCAGATTTACTAGCACAGATACGCAGTATTTT. Protein product: CASRFTSTDTQYF.

The J gene is TRBJ2-1, the V gene TRBV20-1; D is uncertain. Germline V gives CDR1 DFQATT, CDR2 SNEGSKA (reference sequence). V was trimmed by 3 bases and J by 0 bases, leaving 12 bases between them. This CDR3 contains 15 residues. The CDR3 here is CSASSSVSSYNEQFF. CDR3 in DNA: TGCAGTGCTAGTTCATCTGTTAGCTCCTACAATGAGCAGTTCTTC.

The V and J genes are TRBV5-1 and TRBJ2-1; D uncertain. The CDR3 spans 14 residues. Germline CDR1 reads SGHRS; CDR2 reads YFSETQ. Deletions cut 3 bases from V and 6 bases from J, with 13 bases between. The CDR3 nucleotides are TGCGCCAGCAGCTCCCGACCTTTTGCCAATGAGCAGTTCTTC. Amino acid sequence: CASSSRPFANEQFF.

The chain employs TRBV3-1 and TRBJ1-1; D is unresolved. Trimming stripped 0 bases from V and 0 bases from J, with 8 bases between. Germline assignment: CDR1 LGHDT and CDR2 YNNKEL (reference sequence). The CDR3 loop spans 15 amino acids. CDR3 sequence: CASSQDPEVNTEAFF. As DNA, the CDR3 is TGTGCCAGCAGCCAAGATCCTGAAGTGAACACTGAAGCTTTCTTT.

The J gene is TRBJ2-4, the V gene TRBV6-1; possible D gene TRBD1, 5 bases. The V gene's germline CDR1 is MNHNS and CDR2 SASEGT. CDR3 size: 11 residues. V was trimmed by 2 bases and J by 15 bases, leaving 11 bases between them. CDR3 sequence (DNA): TGTGCCAGCAGTGAAATGGCAGGGTGGTACTTC. Translation: CASSEMAGWYF.

This clonotype occurred a few times. The chain has TRBV5-1 and TRBJ2-2, with D possibly matching TRBD2 (5 bases). Looked up from germline, CDR1 is SGHRS and CDR2 is YFSETQ. Trimming stripped 4 bases from V and 4 bases from J, with 17 bases between. There are 16 residues in the CDR3. The CDR3 spells CASSPTERITTGELFF. CDR3 DNA sequence: TGCGCCAGCAGCCCAACGGAGCGGATCACCACCGGGGAGCTGTTTTTT.